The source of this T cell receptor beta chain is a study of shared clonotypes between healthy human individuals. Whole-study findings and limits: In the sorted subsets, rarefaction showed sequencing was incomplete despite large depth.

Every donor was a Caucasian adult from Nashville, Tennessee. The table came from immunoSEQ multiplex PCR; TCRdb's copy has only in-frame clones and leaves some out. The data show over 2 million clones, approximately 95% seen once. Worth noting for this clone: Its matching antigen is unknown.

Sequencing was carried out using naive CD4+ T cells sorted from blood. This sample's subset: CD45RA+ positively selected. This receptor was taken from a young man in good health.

CDR3 nucleotides: TGTGCCAGCAGCTTAGTAGCGGGAGGGACCAATGAGCAGTTCTTC. Residues: CASSLVAGGTNEQFF. The rearrangement links TRBV7-2 to TRBJ2-1, with 11 bases identical to TRBD2. This CDR3 has 15 residues. CDR1 and CDR2 (germline): SGHTA, FQGNSA. V dropped 1 base and J dropped 6; count of bases not matched to a gene: 2.